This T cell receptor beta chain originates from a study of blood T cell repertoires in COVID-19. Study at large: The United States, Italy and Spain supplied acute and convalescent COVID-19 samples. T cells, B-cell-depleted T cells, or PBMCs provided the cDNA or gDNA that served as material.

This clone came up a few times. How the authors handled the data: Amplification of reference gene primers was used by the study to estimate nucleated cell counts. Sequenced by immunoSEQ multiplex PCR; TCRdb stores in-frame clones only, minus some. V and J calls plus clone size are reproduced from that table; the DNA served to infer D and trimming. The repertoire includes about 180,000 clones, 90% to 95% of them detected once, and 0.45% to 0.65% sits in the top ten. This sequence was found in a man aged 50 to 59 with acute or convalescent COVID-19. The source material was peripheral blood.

CDR3 sequence reads: CASSGGTGDYSNQPQHF. The DNA for the CDR3 is TGTGCCAGTAGTGGCGGGACAGGGGATTATAGCAATCAGCCCCAGCATTTT. The genes are TRBV19 and TRBJ1-5; 10 nucleotides match TRBD1. CDR3 size: 17 residues. V gave up 5 bases and J gave up 0 bases; unmatched junction bases: 7. From germline, CDR1 is LNHDA and CDR2 SQIVND (reference sequence).